The 31 T cell receptor beta chains listed next were all sequenced from one sample in a study of neurological immune-mediated disorders. One entry per CDR3 protein, called by TCRdb with MiXCR from the 5' RACE reads. The sample has 15,000 to 20,000 distinct CDR3 sequences; around a quarter are singletons. The source material was PBMCs. These receptors were collected from a man aged 50 to 60 with HTLV-1-associated myelopathy (HAM/TSP).

This clonotype was counted between two and nine times. V and J are TRBV20-1 and TRBJ1-6; TRBD1 matches at 11 bases. Per the germline V gene, CDR1 is DFQATT and CDR2 is SNEGSKA (reference sequence). CDR3 length equals 15 residues. With V trimmed by 3 bases and J by 10 bases, 8 bases remained unmatched. This CDR3 reads CSASSGGTGGSPLHF. The CDR3 bases are TGCAGTGCTAGTTCGGGGGGGACAGGGGGATCACCCCTCCACTTT.

The V gene is TRBV20-1, the J gene TRBJ1-1; 7 nucleotides match TRBD1. From germline, CDR1 is DFQATT and CDR2 SNEGSKA (reference sequence). Trimming cost V 2 bases and J 10 bases; bases outside gene matches: 7. This CDR3 has 12 residues. CDR3 sequence: CSARQGGGGAFF. The CDR3 DNA follows: TGCAGTGCTAGACAGGGGGGTGGGGGAGCTTTCTTT.

This clonotype was seen a few times. The gene calls are TRBV20-1 and TRBJ2-3, with 15 bases matching TRBD2. The CDR3 is made up of 18 amino acids. The germline V gene encodes CDR1 DFQATT and CDR2 SNEGSKA (reference sequence). After removal of 0 bases from V and 1 base from J, the junction contained 5 bases not matched to a gene. CDR3 sequence: CSARDPGLAGGGTDTQYF. Written as DNA, the CDR3 is TGCAGTGCTAGAGACCCGGGACTAGCGGGGGGAGGCACAGATACGCAGTATTTT.

This clonotype occurred a few times. The V call is TRBV3-1, the J call TRBJ2-7; weak D call: TRBD2 (5 bases). The germline V gene has CDR1 LGHDT and CDR2 YNNKEL (reference sequence). V lost 1 base and J 6 bases, leaving 10 bases between the germline ends. This CDR3 comprises 13 residues. CDR3 DNA: TGTGCCAGCAGCCAAGCCCCTAGCACCGAGCAGTACTTC. Amino acids: CASSQAPSTEQYF.

J is TRBJ1-4 and V is TRBV4-2; D uncertain. Germline V gives CDR1 LGHNA, CDR2 YNFKEQ. CDR3 length equals 18 residues. V dropped 0 bases and J dropped 4 bases, with 18 bases sitting between them. CDR3 sequence (DNA): TGTGCCAGCAGCCAAGACCCTCGTACGGGTACCTTTAATGAAAAACTGTTTTTT. It encodes CASSQDPRTGTFNEKLFF.

The chain combines TRBV7-2 with TRBJ1-1; D gene uncertain. Per the germline V gene, CDR1 is SGHTA and CDR2 is FQGNSA. V lost 5 bases and J lost 6, with 10 bases in between. The CDR3 extends over 12 amino acids. The CDR3 coding sequence is TGTGCCAGCAGCCCCCGTCTCTCTGAAGCTTTCTTT. Its translation: CASSPRLSEAFF. The full variable domain, its missing parts supplied by reference TRBV7-2 and TRBJ1-1, is GAGVSQSPSNKVTEKGKDVELRCDPISGHTALYWYRQSLGQGLEFLIYFQGNSAPDKSGLPSDRFSAERTGGSVSTLTIQRTQQEDSAVYLCASSPRLSEAFFGQGTRLTVV.

The V and J genes are TRBV5-1 and TRBJ2-1; the match to TRBD1 covers 8 bases. This CDR3 region has 14 residues. The V and J ends lost 4 bases and 6 bases, in that order; junction bases with no gene match: 6. CDR1 and CDR2 from the germline V gene are SGHRS and YFSETQ. This chain's CDR3 is CASSQGAILNEQFF. DNA for the CDR3: TGCGCCAGCAGCCAGGGGGCTATTCTCAATGAGCAGTTCTTC.

This clonotype has just a few counts. The chain uses TRBV9 and TRBJ1-2; no reliable D call. Per germline, CDR1 SGDLS and CDR2 YYNGEE. The CDR3 consists of 12 residues. V lost 4 bases and J lost 8, with 12 bases in between. The CDR3 reads CASSSGASGYTF. The CDR3 DNA reads TGTGCCAGCAGCTCAGGAGCGTCCGGCTACACCTTC.

The rearrangement joins TRBV3-1 to TRBJ2-7, with D possibly called TRBD1 or TRBD2 (6 bases each). Between the trimmed V and J ends, which lost 0 bases and 2 bases, there was a span of 14 bases. The CDR3 length is 16 residues. Germline CDR1 LGHDT, CDR2 YNNKEL (reference sequence). The CDR3 DNA is TGTGCCAGCAGCCAAGAAATTTTGGAGGGGGCCTACGAGCAGTACTTC. Encoded protein: CASSQEILEGAYEQYF.

This clonotype was detected a few times. V and J are TRBV20-1 and TRBJ1-1, with D possibly TRBD1 on 6 matching bases. The V gene lost 4 bases and the J gene lost 3 bases, with 24 bases spanning the gap. Germline lookup yields CDR1 DFQATT and CDR2 SNEGSKA (reference sequence). The CDR3 loop spans 17 amino acids. CDR3 region: CSAKNQGRLFRDTEAFF. The CDR3 nucleotides are TGCAGTGCTAAAAACCAGGGGAGGCTTTTTAGGGACACTGAAGCTTTCTTT.

The V gene is TRBV5-4, the J gene TRBJ2-7, with D possibly being TRBD1 (6 bases). Trimming shortened V by 4 bases and J by 5 bases, and 22 bases separated the two germline ends. CDR1 and CDR2 (germline): SGHNT, YYREEE (reference sequence). The CDR3 is 16 residues long. CDR3 DNA: TGTGCCAGCAGCCCACCCGGGGCACAGGGTAGAGACGAGCAGTACTTC. It encodes CASSPPGAQGRDEQYF.

This clonotype was seen many times. V usage is TRBV5-1 and J usage is TRBJ1-1; D remains ambiguous. Germline CDR1 and CDR2: SGHRS and YFSETQ. The ends were cut back, 0 bases at V and 3 bases at J, with 3 bases in the middle. The length of the CDR3 is 12 residues. The CDR3 sequence is CASSLGDTEAFF. The DNA of the CDR3 is TGCGCCAGCAGCTTGGGAGACACTGAAGCTTTCTTT.

The V gene is TRBV7-3, the J gene TRBJ2-2; the D is unclear. The CDR3 contains 15 residues. The V end lost 5 bases, the J end lost 1 base, and 11 bases lay between the germline ends. Germline V gene lookup returns CDR1 SGHTA and CDR2 FQGTGA. This CDR3 reads CASSPWAGNTGELFF. In DNA form, the CDR3 reads TGTGCCAGCAGCCCTTGGGCAGGGAACACCGGGGAGCTGTTTTTT.

This clonotype appeared a few times. The chain joins TRBV18 to TRBJ2-1, with TRBD1 matching 10 bases. CDR3 length: 14 amino acids. V was clipped by 3 bases and J by 8 bases; unmatched bases: 4. Germline V gene sequence: CDR1 KGHSH, CDR2 LQKENI. CDR3 protein: CASSPDRGRDEQFF. DNA of the CDR3: TGTGCCAGCTCACCTGACAGGGGGCGGGATGAGCAGTTCTTC.

The V and J genes are TRBV4-1 and TRBJ2-1; tentatively, D is TRBD2 (5 bases). From germline, CDR1 is MGHRA and CDR2 YSYEKL. Trimming took 1 base from V and 7 from J, leaving 14 bases between them. The CDR3 extends over 15 amino acids. The CDR3 spells CASSQGTSLENEQFF. The CDR3 DNA sequence: TGCGCCAGCAGCCAAGGGACTTCGCTAGAGAATGAGCAGTTCTTC.

Regarding this clonotype: One junction end does not reproduce the germline sequence, and a read error may be involved. This sequence joins TRBV10-3 and TRBJ2-7, with 10 bases aligning to TRBD1. Germline CDR1 is ENHRY and CDR2 is SYGVKD. This CDR3 is built from 16 residues. CDR3 protein: CATSGALGQGLREQYF. The CDR3 nucleotides read TGTGCCACCAGTGGGGCCCTGGGACAGGGGCTTCGCGAGCAGTACTTC.

This clonotype was observed a handful of times. This chain links TRBV11-2 with TRBJ1-2; 10 bases are a match to TRBD1. CDR3 size: 16 residues. CDR1 and CDR2 from the germline V gene are SGHAT and FQNNGV. With V trimmed by 1 base and J by 7 bases, 9 bases remained unmatched. CDR3 in amino acids: CASSLAWDRGSSGYTF. The CDR3 DNA reads TGTGCCAGCAGCTTAGCTTGGGACAGGGGATCGTCTGGCTACACCTTC.

This clonotype is labeled medium-sized. The chain has TRBV7-9 and TRBJ1-1, with 9 bases lining up with TRBD1. J was trimmed by 5 bases and V by 6 bases; bases with no gene match: 7. CDR1 is SEHNR and CDR2 is FQNEAQ in the germline V gene (reference sequence). CDR3 size: 14 residues. This CDR3 reads CASSLTGGETEAFF. The CDR3 DNA is TGTGCCAGCAGTTTGACAGGGGGTGAGACTGAAGCTTTCTTT.

This chain links TRBV14 with TRBJ2-7; 8 positions agree with TRBD2. V shed 6 bases and J 3 bases; nucleotides not matched to a gene: 7. This CDR3 has 14 amino acids. CDR1 and CDR2 from the germline V gene are SGHDN and FVKESK. CDR3 residues: CASRPGLAGYEQYF. As DNA, the CDR3 is TGTGCCAGCAGACCCGGACTAGCAGGCTACGAGCAGTACTTC.

V gene TRBV20-1 combines with J gene TRBJ1-5; 8 nucleotides match TRBD1. The germline V gene has CDR1 DFQATT and CDR2 SNEGSKA (reference sequence). Germline trimming cut 0 bases from V and 1 base from J; bases unmatched to any gene: 8. The CDR3 extends over 17 amino acids. CDR3 in amino acids: CSARDTRGRLSNQPQHF. Here the CDR3 DNA reads TGCAGTGCTAGAGATACCAGGGGGCGGTTGAGCAATCAGCCCCAGCATTTT.

This clonotype was picked up a small number of times. The V and J genes are TRBV6-6 and TRBJ2-7, with TRBD1 as a possible D gene (6 bases). Trimming pared 5 bases from V and 3 bases from J, leaving 14 bases between. The CDR3 consists of 14 residues. The germline V gene has CDR1 MNHNY and CDR2 SVGAGI (reference sequence). CDR3 in DNA: TGTGCCAGCAGTGAAGGACAGAACCACTACGAGCAGTACTTC. This translates into CASSEGQNHYEQYF.

Concerning this clonotype itself: One end of the junction does not line up with germline, which may come from a read error. The rearrangement joins TRBV7-7 to TRBJ2-1, with TRBD1 identical over 8 bases. The CDR3 spans 15 residues. Germline V lookup: CDR1 SSHAT, CDR2 FNYEAQ (reference sequence). The CDR3: CASSLGAGGFDEQFF. CDR3 DNA sequence: TGTGCTAGCAGCTTGGGTGCAGGGGGCTTCGATGAGCAGTTCTTC.

The sample holds a few counts of this clonotype. The rearrangement links TRBV28 to TRBJ2-7, with 7 bases identical to TRBD1. With 10 bases clipped from V and 0 bases from J, the junction kept 12 bases outside the gene matches. CDR1 and CDR2 from the germline V gene are MDHEN and SYDVKM. CDR3 length: 15 amino acids. The CDR3 nucleotides are TGTGCCATTTTGAACGGCAGGGGGAGCTCCTACGAGCAGTACTTC. Encoded protein: CAILNGRGSSYEQYF.

As for this clonotype: A much larger clonotype is one base distant, so this may be a read error. The chain couples TRBV18 to TRBJ2-3; D perhaps matches TRBD1 (5 bases). The germline V gene encodes CDR1 KGHSH and CDR2 LQKENI. With 6 bases removed from V and 2 bases from J, the gap between germline ends came to 15 bases. The CDR3 contains 15 residues. CDR3 protein: CASSQLPGNTDTQYF. The CDR3, as DNA: TGTGCCAGCTCTCAGTTGCCAGGGAACACAGATACGCAGTATTTT.

This clonotype was recorded many times. J is TRBJ2-5 and V is TRBV27, with 15 bases lining up with TRBD2. The CDR3 spans 17 residues. The V gene's germline CDR1 is MNHEY and CDR2 SMNVEV (reference sequence). The V segment lost 5 bases and the J segment 0 bases; nucleotides outside the gene matches: 4. CDR3 in DNA: TGTGCCAGCAGTCCGGGACTAGCGGGGGGCCACCAAGAGACCCAGTACTTC. Its protein is CASSPGLAGGHQETQYF.

This chain joins TRBV27 and TRBJ2-7, with D hard to call. Trimming stripped 5 bases from V and 4 bases from J, with 9 bases between. This CDR3 comprises 12 residues. Germline V gene data show CDR1 as MNHEY and CDR2 as SMNVEV (reference sequence). CDR3 residues: CASSVMGYEQYF. CDR3 nucleotide sequence: TGTGCCAGCAGTGTCATGGGGTACGAGCAGTACTTC.

By share, this clonotype ranks as medium-sized. The gene calls are TRBV7-9 and TRBJ2-7; 10 positions match TRBD1. J gave up 5 bases and V 7 bases, and 5 bases lay outside the gene matches. Germline V gene data show CDR1 as SEHNR and CDR2 as FQNEAQ (reference sequence). CDR3 length: 13 amino acids. The CDR3 DNA reads as TGTGCCAGCATCCGGGACAGGGGCAACGAGCAGTACTTC. This codes for CASIRDRGNEQYF.

This clonotype has a handful of counts. The genes are TRBV28 and TRBJ2-2; tentative D call: TRBD2 (6 bases). The CDR3 runs 16 residues. In germline, CDR1 is MDHEN, CDR2 SYDVKM. V was pared by 5 bases and J by 5 bases, with 18 bases between. The CDR3 DNA reads as TGTGCCAGCAGTCTTTTCTCAGGGAGGAAAACCGGGGAGCTGTTTTTT. Protein: CASSLFSGRKTGELFF.

J is TRBJ2-7 and V is TRBV5-6; D remains unclear. The assigned J gene may be wrong: the sequence end matches TRBJ2-5 better. The length of the CDR3 is 12 residues. The germline CDR1 and CDR2 sequences are SGHDT and YYEEEE. This CDR3 is CASSWSSETQYF. The CDR3 DNA reads as TGTGCCAGCAGCTGGTCGTCTGAGACCCAGTACTTC.

This clonotype is labeled as medium-sized. The CDR3 spells CSARIGTGGNEQYF. CDR3 coding DNA: TGCAGTGCTAGAATCGGGACAGGGGGCAACGAGCAGTACTTC. The chain combines TRBV20-1 with TRBJ2-7; 12 positions match TRBD1. Looked up from germline, CDR1 is DFQATT and CDR2 is SNEGSKA (reference sequence). Unmatched junction bases numbered 4, after V lost 2 bases and J lost 5 bases. The CDR3 runs to 14 residues.

There are a few counts of this clonotype. The chain employs TRBV5-1 and TRBJ2-3; D is perhaps TRBD2 (5 bases). The germline CDR1 and CDR2 sequences are SGHRS and YFSETQ. Trimming left V 4 bases short and J 1 base short, with 7 bases between. The CDR3 loop spans 13 amino acids. The CDR3 loop reads CASSGLRTDTQYF. CDR3 nucleotide sequence: TGCGCCAGCAGCGGACTCCGCACAGATACGCAGTATTTT.